Shown below are 10 T cell receptor beta chains from a single sample sequenced in a study of cytomegalovirus exposure and HLA in healthy donors. The PCR used 60 Vbeta and 13 Jbeta primers. Produced via immunoSEQ multiplex PCR; TCRdb's table is partial and in-frame only. The table records about 100,000 clones, roughly three quarters of them present only once. The sequenced sample consisted of PBMCs. These receptors all stem from a female donor in good health and CMV-seropositive.

V usage is TRBV27 and J usage is TRBJ2-1, with 10 bases matching TRBD2. V was pared by 3 bases and J by 13 bases, with 6 bases of the junction left unmatched. Germline assignment: CDR1 MNHEY and CDR2 SMNVEV (reference sequence). The CDR3 has 13 amino acids. CDR3 protein: CASSFQREGSQFF. The CDR3 DNA is TGTGCCAGCAGTTTCCAGCGGGAGGGCTCTCAGTTCTTC.

This chain joins TRBV15 and TRBJ2-7, with 11 positions matching TRBD2. Per the germline V gene, CDR1 is LNHNV and CDR2 is YYDKDF (reference sequence). The CDR3 is made up of 16 amino acids. The V segment lost 0 bases and the J segment 6 bases; nucleotides outside the gene matches: 7. CDR3 sequence: CATSRDLAGGPLEQYF. The DNA for the CDR3 is TGTGCCACCAGCAGAGATTTAGCGGGAGGGCCTCTCGAGCAGTACTTC.

V gene TRBV7-8 combines with J gene TRBJ1-6; D is undetermined. Germline V lookup: CDR1 SGHVS, CDR2 FQNEAQ. V lost 8 bases, J lost 0 bases, and 11 bases lay in between. The CDR3 has 15 residues. The CDR3 nucleotides read TGTGCCAGCGGACTCCTAAGCTCCTATAATTCACCCCTCCACTTT. It is translated as CASGLLSSYNSPLHF.

This clone was seen more than once but under ten times. The chain combines TRBV19 with TRBJ2-1; the match to TRBD1 covers 8 bases. Germline loops: CDR1 LNHDA, CDR2 SQIVND (reference sequence). J gave up 8 bases and V 5 bases, and 11 bases lay outside the gene matches. The CDR3 contains 15 residues. In DNA, the CDR3 is TGTGCCAGTAGTGCTCGACAGGGGATCGTAGATGAGCAGTTCTTC. As protein: CASSARQGIVDEQFF.

This sequence joins TRBV15 and TRBJ2-7; D unclear. The germline V and J ends were trimmed by 1 base and 4 bases, with 8 bases remaining between them. The CDR3 has 13 residues. Germline CDR1 LNHNV, CDR2 YYDKDF (reference sequence). The CDR3 DNA is TGTGCCACCAGCAGAGCTGAGTTTTACGAGCAGTACTTC. This gives the protein CATSRAEFYEQYF. Filled out from reference TRBV15 and TRBJ2-7, the complete variable domain reads DAMVIQNPRYQVTQFGKPVTLSCSQTLNHNVMYWYQQKSSQAPKLLFHYYDKDFNNEADTPDNFQSRRPNTSFCFLDIRSPGLGDTAMYLCATSRAEFYEQYFGPGTRLTVT.

The chain combines TRBV5-4 with TRBJ1-1; tentatively, D is TRBD1 (6 bases). CDR1 and CDR2 (germline): SGHNT, YYREEE (reference sequence). Trimming stripped 0 bases from V and 2 bases from J, with 11 bases between. This CDR3 spans 15 amino acids. DNA for the CDR3: TGTGCCAGCAGCTTGGTGACAGGAGACAACACTGAAGCTTTCTTT. Amino acid sequence: CASSLVTGDNTEAFF.

This clone has more than one count but fewer than ten. The chain links TRBV29-1 to TRBJ1-1; weak D call: TRBD1 (6 bases). Germline loops: CDR1 SQVTM, CDR2 ANQGSEA. The V and J ends lost 6 bases and 5 bases respectively, with 19 bases between them. The CDR3 is 14 residues long. CDR3 nucleotides: TGCAGCGTCCTAACGGGGGGGGCAGGGACTGAAGCTTTCTTT. This translates into CSVLTGGAGTEAFF.

The chain links TRBV5-4 to TRBJ2-7; maybe TRBD2 (6 bases). The V end lost 3 bases, the J end lost 6 bases, and 13 bases lay between the germline ends. This CDR3 region has 13 residues. From germline, CDR1 is SGHNT and CDR2 YYREEE (reference sequence). In nucleotides, the CDR3 is TGTGCCAGCAGCTCGGGCCTGGAGGGCGAGCAGTACTTC. Protein: CASSSGLEGEQYF.

This chain connects TRBV6-1 to TRBJ1-2; 12 bases are shared with TRBD1. Trimming at V came to 6 bases and at J to 4 bases, leaving 6 bases not matched to a gene. The CDR3 is made up of 15 amino acids. The V gene's germline CDR1 is MNHNS and CDR2 SASEGT. Here the CDR3 DNA reads TGTGCCAGCAGCCTCGGGACAGGGGGCGGCTATGGCTACACCTTC. Translation gives CASSLGTGGGYGYTF.

The chain joins TRBV27 to TRBJ1-4, with 10 bases lining up with TRBD1. The germline CDR1 and CDR2 sequences are MNHEY and SMNVEV (reference sequence). The CDR3 totals 14 residues. V lost 6 bases and J lost 5; bases outside the gene matches: 3. The CDR3 DNA sequence: TGTGCCAGCAGCCGGACAGGGGGAAATGAAAAACTGTTTTTT. It translates to CASSRTGGNEKLFF.